This paragraph reports one T cell receptor (beta chain). Libraries were prepared by immunoSEQ multiplex PCR; TCRdb keeps only in-frame clonotypes and omits some of them. The data show roughly 2.2 million clones, 93% seen once. This sample is part of a study of shared clonotypes between healthy human individuals. Germline CDR1 MDHEN, CDR2 SYDVKM. The V gene end was trimmed by 5 bases and the J gene end by 0 bases; junction bases not matched to a gene: 6. This CDR3 has 16 residues. The sample taken for sequencing was naive CD4+ T cells from PBMCs. Subset in this sample: CD45RA+ positively selected. The clonotype was recovered from a man aged 18 to 29 in good health. Some clones in this sample may be carry-over from other donors' samples. This sequence joins TRBV28 and TRBJ2-1; TRBD1 aligns across 8 bases. The CDR3 loop is CASSPGQANSYNEQFF. CDR3 nucleotide sequence: TGTGCCAGCAGTCCGGGACAGGCAAACTCCTACAATGAGCAGTTCTTC.